The clone carrying this T cell receptor (beta chain) occurred a few times. Its cognate antigen is unknown. This entry belongs to a study of shared clonotypes between healthy human individuals. The study, taken as a whole, reports: An effect of sequencing depth on clonotype sharing among donors was expected.

V shed 6 bases, J shed 0 bases, and the junction held 4 bases outside the gene matches. From germline, CDR1 is MGHDK and CDR2 SYGVNS. This CDR3 spans 14 amino acids. Researchers ran the assay at a deep level. The genomic DNA of each subset was split evenly across several immunoSEQ plates. Measured with immunoSEQ multiplex PCR; TCRdb has only the in-frame clones, and not every one. The sample has roughly 2.5 million clones; roughly nine tenths are singletons. This chain uses TRBV25-1 with TRBJ1-1, with 7 bases fitting TRBD1. The sample was naive CD4+ T cells sorted from blood. Subset: CD45RA+ positively selected. The origin of this receptor is a man aged 18-30 years in good health. The CDR3 nucleotides read TGTGCCAGCAGCCGAGGGACAGTGAACACTGAAGCTTTCTTT. This sequence encodes CASSRGTVNTEAFF.